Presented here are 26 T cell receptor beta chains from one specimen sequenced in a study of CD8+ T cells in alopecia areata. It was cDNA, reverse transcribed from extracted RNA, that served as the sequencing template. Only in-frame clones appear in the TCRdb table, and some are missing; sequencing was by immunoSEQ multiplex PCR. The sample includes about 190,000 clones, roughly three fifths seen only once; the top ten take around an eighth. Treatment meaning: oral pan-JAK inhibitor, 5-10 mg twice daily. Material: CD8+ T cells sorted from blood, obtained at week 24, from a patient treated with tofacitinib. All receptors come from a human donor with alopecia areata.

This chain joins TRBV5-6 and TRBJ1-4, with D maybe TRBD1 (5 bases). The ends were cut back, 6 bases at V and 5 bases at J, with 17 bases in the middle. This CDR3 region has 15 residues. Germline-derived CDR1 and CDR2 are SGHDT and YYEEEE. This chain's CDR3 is CASTFGWGNNEKLFF. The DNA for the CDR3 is TGTGCCAGCACCTTCGGCTGGGGGAACAATGAAAAACTGTTTTTT.

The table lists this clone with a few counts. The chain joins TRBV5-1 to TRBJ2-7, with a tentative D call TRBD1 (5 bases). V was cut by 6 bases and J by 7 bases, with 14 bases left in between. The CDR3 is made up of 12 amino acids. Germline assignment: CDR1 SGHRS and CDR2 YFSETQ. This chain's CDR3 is CASMVGPSEQYF. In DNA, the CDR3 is TGCGCCAGCATGGTGGGGCCCTCTGAGCAGTACTTC.

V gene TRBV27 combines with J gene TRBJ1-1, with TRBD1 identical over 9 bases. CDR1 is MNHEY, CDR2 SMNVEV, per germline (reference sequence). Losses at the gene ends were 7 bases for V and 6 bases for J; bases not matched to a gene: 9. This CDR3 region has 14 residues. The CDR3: CASKYTGGFAEAFF. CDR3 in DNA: TGTGCCAGCAAGTACACAGGGGGCTTCGCTGAAGCTTTCTTT.

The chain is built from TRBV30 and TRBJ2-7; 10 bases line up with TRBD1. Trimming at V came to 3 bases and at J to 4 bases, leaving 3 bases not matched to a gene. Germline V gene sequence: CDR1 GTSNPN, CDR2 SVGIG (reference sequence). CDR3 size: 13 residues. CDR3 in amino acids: CAWRGQGEYEQYF. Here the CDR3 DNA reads TGTGCCTGGAGAGGACAGGGGGAGTACGAGCAGTACTTC.

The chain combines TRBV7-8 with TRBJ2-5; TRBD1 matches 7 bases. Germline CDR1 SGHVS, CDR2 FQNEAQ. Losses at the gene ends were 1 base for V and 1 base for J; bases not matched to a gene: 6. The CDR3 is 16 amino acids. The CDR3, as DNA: TGTGCCAGCAGCTTAGAGACAGGGTCTTTCCAAGAGACCCAGTACTTC. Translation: CASSLETGSFQETQYF.

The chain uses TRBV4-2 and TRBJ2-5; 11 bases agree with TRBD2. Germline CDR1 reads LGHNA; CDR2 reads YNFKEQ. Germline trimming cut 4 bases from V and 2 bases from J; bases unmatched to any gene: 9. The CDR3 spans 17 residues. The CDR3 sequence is CASSPAGASGGQETQYF. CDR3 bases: TGTGCCAGCAGCCCCGCAGGGGCTAGCGGGGGGCAAGAGACCCAGTACTTC.

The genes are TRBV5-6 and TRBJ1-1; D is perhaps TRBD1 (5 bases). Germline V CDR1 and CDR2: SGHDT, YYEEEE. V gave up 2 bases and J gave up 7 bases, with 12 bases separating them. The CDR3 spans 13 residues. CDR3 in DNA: TGTGCCAGCAGCTTCGCGACAGATATTGAAGCTTTCTTT. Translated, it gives CASSFATDIEAFF.

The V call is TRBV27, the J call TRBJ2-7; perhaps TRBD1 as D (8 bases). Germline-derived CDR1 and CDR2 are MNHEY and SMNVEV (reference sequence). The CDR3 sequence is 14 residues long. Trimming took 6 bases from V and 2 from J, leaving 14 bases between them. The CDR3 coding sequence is TGTGCCAGCAGCCTTACAGGGGGGGCCTACGAGCAGTACTTC. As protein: CASSLTGGAYEQYF.

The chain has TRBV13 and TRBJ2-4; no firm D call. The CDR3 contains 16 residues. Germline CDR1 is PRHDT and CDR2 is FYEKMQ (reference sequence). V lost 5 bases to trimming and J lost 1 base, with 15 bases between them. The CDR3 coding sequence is TGTGCCAGCAGCCTCGGCGGTGCACCGGCCAAAAACATTCAGTACTTC. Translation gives CASSLGGAPAKNIQYF.

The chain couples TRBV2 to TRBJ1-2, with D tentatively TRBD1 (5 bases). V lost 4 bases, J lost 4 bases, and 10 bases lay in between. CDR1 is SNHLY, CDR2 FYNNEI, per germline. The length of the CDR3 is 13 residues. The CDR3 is CASSVRGFYGYTF. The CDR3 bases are TGTGCCAGCAGTGTTAGGGGTTTCTATGGCTACACCTTC.

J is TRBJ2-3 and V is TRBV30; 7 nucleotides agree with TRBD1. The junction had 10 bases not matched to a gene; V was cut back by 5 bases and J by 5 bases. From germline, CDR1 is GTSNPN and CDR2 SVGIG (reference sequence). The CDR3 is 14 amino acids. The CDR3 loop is CAWVADRAGDTQYF. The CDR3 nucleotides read TGTGCCTGGGTAGCAGACAGGGCGGGAGATACGCAGTATTTT.

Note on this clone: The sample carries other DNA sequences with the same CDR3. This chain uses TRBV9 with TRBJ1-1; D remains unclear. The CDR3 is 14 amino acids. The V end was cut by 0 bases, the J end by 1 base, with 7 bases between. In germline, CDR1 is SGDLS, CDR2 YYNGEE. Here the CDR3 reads CASSVGGSNTEAFF. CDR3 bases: TGTGCCAGCAGCGTAGGCGGATCGAACACTGAAGCTTTCTTT. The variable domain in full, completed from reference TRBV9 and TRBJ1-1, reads DSGVTQTPKHLITATGQRVTLRCSPRSGDLSVYWYQQSLDQGLQFLIQYYNGEERAKGNILERFSAQQFPDLHSELNLSSLELGDSALYFCASSVGGSNTEAFFGQGTRLTVV.

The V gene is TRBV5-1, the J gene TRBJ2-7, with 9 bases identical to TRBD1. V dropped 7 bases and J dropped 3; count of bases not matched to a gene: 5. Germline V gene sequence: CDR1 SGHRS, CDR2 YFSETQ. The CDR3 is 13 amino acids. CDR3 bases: TGCGCCAGCGGGACAGGGAGTATCTACGAGCAGTACTTC. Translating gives CASGTGSIYEQYF.

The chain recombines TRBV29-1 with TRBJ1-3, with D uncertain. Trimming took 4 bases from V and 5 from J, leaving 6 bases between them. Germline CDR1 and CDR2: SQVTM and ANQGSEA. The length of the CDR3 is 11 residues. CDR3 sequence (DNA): TGCAGCGTTGGGGTGCGAAACACCATATATTTT. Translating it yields CSVGVRNTIYF.

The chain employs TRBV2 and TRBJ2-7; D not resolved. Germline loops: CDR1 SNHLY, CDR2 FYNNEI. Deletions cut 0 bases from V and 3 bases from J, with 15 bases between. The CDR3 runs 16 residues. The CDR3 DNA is TGTGCCAGCAGTGAAGCCTTCTACGACCGAGACTACGAGCAGTACTTC. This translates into CASSEAFYDRDYEQYF.

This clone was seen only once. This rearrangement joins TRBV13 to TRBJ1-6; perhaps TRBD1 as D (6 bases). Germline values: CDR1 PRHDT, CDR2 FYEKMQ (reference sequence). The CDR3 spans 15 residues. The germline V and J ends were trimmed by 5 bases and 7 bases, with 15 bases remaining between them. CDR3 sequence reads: CASSGRGEKNSPLHF. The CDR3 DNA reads TGTGCCAGCAGCGGGAGGGGGGAGAAAAATTCACCCCTCCACTTT.

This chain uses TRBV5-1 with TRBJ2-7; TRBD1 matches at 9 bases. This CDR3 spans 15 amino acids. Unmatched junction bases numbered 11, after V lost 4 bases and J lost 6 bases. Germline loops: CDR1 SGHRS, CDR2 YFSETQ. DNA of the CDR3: TGCGCCAGCAGCCCCAGGACAGGGGCCGGTGGCGAGCAGTACTTC. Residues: CASSPRTGAGGEQYF.

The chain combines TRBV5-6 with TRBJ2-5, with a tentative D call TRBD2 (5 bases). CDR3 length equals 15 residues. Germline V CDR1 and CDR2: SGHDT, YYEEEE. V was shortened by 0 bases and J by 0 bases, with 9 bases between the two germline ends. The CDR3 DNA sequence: TGTGCCAGCAGCTTGGGACGGAGGTACCAAGAGACCCAGTACTTC. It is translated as CASSLGRRYQETQYF.

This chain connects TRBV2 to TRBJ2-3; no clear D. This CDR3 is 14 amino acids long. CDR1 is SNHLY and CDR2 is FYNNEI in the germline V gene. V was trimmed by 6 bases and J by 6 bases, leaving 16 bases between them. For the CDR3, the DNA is TGTGCCAGCAGGAGTGTAGATGCTTCGGATACGCAGTATTTT. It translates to CASRSVDASDTQYF.

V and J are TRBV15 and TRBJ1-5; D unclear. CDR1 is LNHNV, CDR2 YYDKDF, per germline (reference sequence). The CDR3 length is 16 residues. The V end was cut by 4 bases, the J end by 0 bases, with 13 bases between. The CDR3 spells CATSTGEQFSNQPQHF. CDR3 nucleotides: TGTGCCACCAGCACTGGGGAACAGTTTAGCAATCAGCCCCAGCATTTT.

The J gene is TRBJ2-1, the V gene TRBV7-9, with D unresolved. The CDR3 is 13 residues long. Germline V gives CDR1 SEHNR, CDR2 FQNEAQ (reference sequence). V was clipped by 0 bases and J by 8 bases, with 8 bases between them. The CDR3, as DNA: TGTGCCAGCAGCTTAGCGTCGCTTCATGAGCAGTTCTTC. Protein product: CASSLASLHEQFF.

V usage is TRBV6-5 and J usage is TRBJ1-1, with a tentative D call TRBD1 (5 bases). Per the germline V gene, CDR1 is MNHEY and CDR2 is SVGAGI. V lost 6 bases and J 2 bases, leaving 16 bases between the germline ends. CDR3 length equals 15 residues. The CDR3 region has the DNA TGTGCCAGCAGCCTCTCCGGGACGGCCAACACTGAAGCTTTCTTT. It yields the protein CASSLSGTANTEAFF.

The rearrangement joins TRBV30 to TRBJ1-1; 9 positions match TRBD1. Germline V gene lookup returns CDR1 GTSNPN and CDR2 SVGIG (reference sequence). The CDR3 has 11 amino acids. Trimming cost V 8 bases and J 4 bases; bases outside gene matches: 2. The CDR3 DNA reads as TGTGCCGGACAGGGGAGCACTGAAGCTTTCTTT. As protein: CAGQGSTEAFF.

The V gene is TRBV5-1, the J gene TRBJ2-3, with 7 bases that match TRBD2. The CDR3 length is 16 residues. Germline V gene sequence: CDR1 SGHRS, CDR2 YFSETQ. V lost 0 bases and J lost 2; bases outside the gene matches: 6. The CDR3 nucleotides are TGCGCCAGCAGCTTGGCCGTGGGACTATCCACAGATACGCAGTATTTT. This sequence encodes CASSLAVGLSTDTQYF.

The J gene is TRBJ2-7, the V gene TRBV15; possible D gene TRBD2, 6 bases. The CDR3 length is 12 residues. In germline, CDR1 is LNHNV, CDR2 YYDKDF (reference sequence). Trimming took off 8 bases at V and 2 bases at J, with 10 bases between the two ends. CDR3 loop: CATGGDTYEQYF. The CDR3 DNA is TGTGCCACCGGCGGGGATACCTACGAGCAGTACTTC.

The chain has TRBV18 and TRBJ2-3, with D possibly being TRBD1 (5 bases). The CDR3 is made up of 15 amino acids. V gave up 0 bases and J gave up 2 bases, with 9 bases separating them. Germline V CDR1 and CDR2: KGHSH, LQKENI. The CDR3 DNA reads TGTGCCAGCTCACCACCGGCAGGGTACACAGATACGCAGTATTTT. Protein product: CASSPPAGYTDTQYF.